The 11 T cell receptor beta chains below come from one sample, sequenced in a study of blood T cell repertoires in COVID-19. Sequenced by immunoSEQ multiplex PCR; TCRdb stores in-frame clones only, minus some. The sample shows 150,000 to 200,000 clones, about 86% of them seen only once. Sequenced: peripheral blood. These receptors came from a man younger than 45 with active or convalescent COVID-19.

V gene TRBV30 combines with J gene TRBJ1-4, with D maybe TRBD1 (5 bases). The CDR3 extends over 15 amino acids. The V gene lost 0 bases and the J gene lost 4 bases, with 12 bases spanning the gap. Germline assignment: CDR1 GTSNPN and CDR2 SVGIG (reference sequence). The CDR3 loop is CAWSVGGVGNEKLFF. The DNA for the CDR3 is TGTGCCTGGAGTGTCGGGGGGGTGGGTAATGAAAAACTGTTTTTT.

With regard to this clone: This sequence may be a read error, since a much larger clone differs from it by one base. Other DNA sequences within the sample encode an identical CDR3. The rearrangement uses TRBV6-2 or TRBV6-3 and TRBJ2-1, with TRBD2 as a possible D gene (5 bases). Trimming removed 5 bases at V and 9 bases at J, with 17 bases between. This CDR3 region has 14 residues. From germline, CDR1 is MNHEY and CDR2 SVGEGT. This CDR3 is CASSRRTLESEQFF. The DNA for the CDR3 is TGTGCCAGCAGTCGTCGAACACTAGAAAGTGAGCAGTTCTTC.

The V gene is TRBV28, the J gene TRBJ1-1, with 7 bases identical to TRBD1. Losses at the gene ends were 6 bases for V and 4 bases for J; bases not matched to a gene: 14. Looked up from germline, CDR1 is MDHEN and CDR2 is SYDVKM. This CDR3 has 16 amino acids. CDR3 sequence: CASRPPREGAATEAFF. CDR3 in DNA: TGTGCCAGCAGACCACCTCGGGAGGGGGCAGCCACTGAAGCTTTCTTT.

The chain's CDR3 is CASSRRPPRHENIQYF. The CDR3 DNA sequence: TGTGCCAGCAGCAGACGCCCCCCCAGGCACGAAAACATTCAGTACTTC. The rearrangement joins TRBV7-8 to TRBJ2-4; no definite D call. CDR1 and CDR2 from the germline V gene are SGHVS and FQNEAQ. The CDR3 is 16 amino acids. V was pared by 5 bases and J by 5 bases, with 19 bases between.

The rearrangement links TRBV6-4 to TRBJ1-5, with a weak D call TRBD1 (6 bases). The CDR3 sequence is 13 residues long. Germline CDR1 and CDR2: MRHNA and SNTAGT. V lost 11 bases, J lost 7 bases, and 18 bases lay in between. CDR3 protein: CASGPQGKQPQHF. The CDR3 nucleotides are TGTGCCTCCGGGCCCCAGGGGAAGCAGCCCCAGCATTTT.

The rearrangement joins TRBV27 to TRBJ1-4, with D tentatively TRBD1 (5 bases). CDR1 and CDR2 (germline): MNHEY, SMNVEV (reference sequence). The CDR3 length is 14 residues. V was trimmed by 6 bases and J by 6 bases, leaving 14 bases between them. The CDR3 nucleotides read TGTGCCAGCAGACCGGGGACTGACCATGAAAAACTGTTTTTT. This gives the protein CASRPGTDHEKLFF.

The genes are TRBV5-3 and TRBJ2-5; TRBD1 agrees at 8 bases. TRBV5-3 falls under the ORF class, with uncertain function. The CDR3 is made up of 15 amino acids. V lost 4 bases, J lost 4 bases, and 9 bases stayed unmatched. The CDR3 DNA reads as TGTGCCAGAAGCCTCGCGACAGGGGCCGGAGAGACCCAGTACTTC. Its translation is CARSLATGAGETQYF.

CDR3 sequence (DNA): TGTGCCAGCAGCTTAGTTCCCGGAGGGCCACCTAGCACAGATACGCAGTATTTT. Protein: CASSLVPGGPPSTDTQYF. This rearrangement joins TRBV7-2 to TRBJ2-3; weak D call: TRBD2 (6 bases). CDR1 is SGHTA, CDR2 FQGNSA, per germline. Trimming left V 1 base short and J 0 bases short, with 17 bases between. The CDR3 runs 18 residues. Full variable domain (outside the CDR3, taken from reference TRBV7-2 and TRBJ2-3): GAGVSQSPSNKVTEKGKDVELRCDPISGHTALYWYRQSLGQGLEFLIYFQGNSAPDKSGLPSDRFSAERTGGSVSTLTIQRTQQEDSAVYLCASSLVPGGPPSTDTQYFGPGTRLTVL.

This rearrangement joins TRBV19 to TRBJ2-3; D may be TRBD1 (5 bases). Trimming shortened V by 4 bases and J by 1 base, and 6 bases separated the two germline ends. The CDR3 contains 13 residues. Per germline, CDR1 LNHDA and CDR2 SQIVND (reference sequence). The DNA for the CDR3 is TGTGCCAGTAGTAGCAGGGGCACAGATACGCAGTATTTT. Its protein is CASSSRGTDTQYF.

The chain joins TRBV18 to TRBJ2-1, with 14 bases that match TRBD2. Germline loops: CDR1 KGHSH, CDR2 LQKENI. This CDR3 has 19 amino acids. The ends lost 3 bases at V and 6 bases at J; junction bases unmatched: 13. The CDR3 coding sequence is TGTGCCAGCTCACCGGCACTGACTAGCGGGAGGGGAAGAGGCAATGAGCAGTTCTTC. Amino acids: CASSPALTSGRGRGNEQFF.

J is TRBJ2-1 and V is TRBV30, with 7 bases that match TRBD2. The CDR3 has 13 amino acids. Trimming at V came to 3 bases and at J to 4 bases, leaving 3 bases not matched to a gene. Germline loops: CDR1 GTSNPN, CDR2 SVGIG (reference sequence). The CDR3 spells CAWRRGGYNEQFF. The CDR3 nucleotides read TGTGCCTGGAGGCGGGGAGGGTACAATGAGCAGTTCTTC.